The entry below gives a single T cell receptor beta chain sequence along with its context. The target antigen is unknown. CD4+ T cells specific for antigen were expanded with viral peptide pools by the ViraFEST assay before sequencing. When around nine days of culture had elapsed, CD4+ T cells were isolated. Having tested negative for nucleocapsid antibodies, the vaccine recipients showed no prior SARS-CoV-2 infection. This entry is derived from a study of vaccination effects on CD4 cells after COVID-19. CDR1 is SGHAT and CDR2 is FQNNGV in the germline V gene. Trimming took 1 base from V and 3 from J; bases not matched to a gene: 1. The CDR3 extends over 15 amino acids. Repertoires were generated with immunoSEQ multiplex PCR, while TCRdb's copy carries only in-frame clones and drops some. Of about 70,000 clones detected, about 80% appear once; the ten largest clones hold 9% to 15%.

The source is a human donor who received a COVID-19 vaccine. This specimen consisted of CD4+ T cells from PBMCs cultured with SARS-CoV-2 spike peptides, obtained before COVID-19 vaccination. This sequence joins TRBV11-2 and TRBJ1-5; 9 bases are shared with TRBD1. CDR3 DNA sequence: TGTGCCAGCAGCTTAGGGGACAGGGACAATCAGCCCCAGCATTTT. The encoded protein is CASSLGDRDNQPQHF.